This is a list of T cell receptor beta chains from one sample in a study of shared clonotypes between healthy human individuals. The protocol was immunoSEQ multiplex PCR, while the TCRdb copy is restricted to in-frame clones and leaves out a portion. The data contain 180,000 or so clones, around 93% of them singletons. The sample was naive CD4+ T cells sorted from blood. Receptors originate from a woman in her 30s in good health. Both conserved end residues are part of each CDR3. A D gene is named only where the DNA matches it firmly.

>TRBJ2-7|TRBD1|TRBV28
TGTGCCAGCAGTTTACTGGGACAGGGGGCTTACGAGCAGTACTTC
CASSLLGQGAYEQYF
>TRBJ2-1|.|TRBV30
TGTGCCTGGAGTGTACGGCGAGCCCCTAGGGGAGAGCAGTTCTTC
CAWSVRRAPRGEQFF
>TRBJ2-7|.|TRBV7-9
TGTGCCAGCAGCAGGGGACTGGACGAGCAGTACTTC
CASSRGLDEQYF
>TRBJ2-3|TRBD1|TRBV29-1
TGCAGCGTGGGTACAGGGGGTGGAGAGGGCACAGATACGCAGTATTTT
CSVGTGGGEGTDTQYF
>TRBJ1-4|.|TRBV18
TGTGCCAGCTCACCACCCGGGGGCTATGAAAAACTGTTTTTT
CASSPPGGYEKLFF
>TRBJ2-7|.|TRBV27
TGTGCCAGCCAAAGTCGCCCGGGACACATTTTCTACGAGCAGTACTTC
CASQSRPGHIFYEQYF
>TRBJ1-5|.|TRBV21-1
TGTGCCAGCAGCAAAGGTATTAGAGGGGGCCTGCAACAGCCCCAGCATTTT
CASSKGIRGGLQQPQHF
>TRBJ1-2|TRBD1|TRBV19
TGTGCCTCTGTCGGACAGGGAAACTATGGCTACACCTTC
CASVGQGNYGYTF
>TRBJ1-2|TRBD1|TRBV5-1
TGCGCCAGCAGCTCGTCGACAGGGCGGGTGAACTATGGCTACACCTTC
CASSSSTGRVNYGYTF
>TRBJ2-7|.|TRBV18
TGTGCCAGCTCACCACCTCTTAAGCACTACGAGCAGTACTTC
CASSPPLKHYEQYF
>TRBJ2-7|TRBD2|TRBV28
TGTGCCAGCAGTTCTGGCGGGGAGGGATCTTACGAGCAGTACTTC
CASSSGGEGSYEQYF
>TRBJ2-1|TRBD2|TRBV10-3
TGTGCCATCAGTGATCTGGGACTAGGTGAGAATGAGCAGTTCTTC
CAISDLGLGENEQFF
>TRBJ2-1|.|TRBV6-1
TGTGCCAGCAGTGAAGCGCTCGGTTATGAGCAGTTCTTC
CASSEALGYEQFF
>TRBJ1-2|.|TRBV28
TGTGCCAGCAGTTTATTTACGGGGATCAACTATGGCTACACCTTC
CASSLFTGINYGYTF
>TRBJ2-3|TRBD1|TRBV18
TGTGCCAGCTCCCCCGGGACAGGGGCGGCAGATACGCAGTATTTT
CASSPGTGAADTQYF